The sequence of this T cell receptor beta chain was determined in a study of T-cell memory formation after mild COVID-19. In the study overall: Each donor largely had its own TCR clusters. Study conclusions and caveats: The CD4+ clones that contracted clustered mainly within CM and EM, and the CD8+ clones concentrated in EMRA. Among clones peaking at day 37 in the second wave, SARS-CoV-2 specificity remained unconfirmed.

This clonotype was recorded many times. Its target is not known. CDR3 length: 15 residues. In germline, CDR1 is DFQATT, CDR2 SNEGSKA (reference sequence). V was shortened by 1 base and J by 5 bases, with 17 bases between the two germline ends. The 5'RACE method, run with constant-segment primers, produced TCR alpha and TCR beta cDNA libraries (carrying sample barcodes and UMIs). From the 5' RACE reads, TCRdb called clonotypes with MiXCR, one entry per CDR3 protein. The sample yields more than 100,000 distinct CDR3 sequences, 5% to 6.5% seen once. Material for sequencing was PBMCs or a T cell subset sorted from them (not recorded which). The chain combines TRBV20-1 with TRBJ1-2, with D tentatively TRBD1 (6 bases). The clonotype was recovered from an adult woman who had mild COVID-19 (a few samples of this study predate the infection). Cell type and time point are not known. The CDR3 DNA sequence: TGCAGTGCTAGAGGACAGGCTCTCGGCCGTTATGGCTACACCTTC. This sequence encodes CSARGQALGRYGYTF.